Here is one T cell receptor beta chain with its context. The sample belongs to a study of blood T cell repertoires in COVID-19. Study-wide background: T cells, B-cell-depleted T cells, or PBMCs supplied cDNA or gDNA.

This table comes from immunoSEQ multiplex PCR, and its TCRdb copy is limited to in-frame clones, with some not included. The sample carries roughly 120,000 clones, about nine tenths recorded once. V shed 0 bases and J shed 8 bases, with 10 bases lying between them. The length of the CDR3 is 13 residues. The origin of this receptor is a man in his sixties or seventies who had recovered from COVID-19. The chain couples TRBV12-3 or TRBV12-4 to TRBJ1-2; D is unclear. The sequencing input was peripheral blood. The CDR3 DNA is TGTGCCAGCAGTTTAGCGCCCCCGAGAGGCTACACCTTC. Translation gives CASSLAPPRGYTF.